The 3 T cell receptor beta chains listed next were all sequenced from one sample in a study of CD8 T cells in Susac syndrome. An input of about 0.5 to 1 ug of RNA was subjected to reverse transcription using random hexamers. One entry per CDR3 protein, called by TCRdb with MiXCR from the immunoSEQ multiplex PCR reads. This table has over 95,000 distinct CDR3 sequences, roughly 91% appearing once. The sequenced sample was CD4+ T cells from PBMCs. These receptors all stem from a human donor in good health.

This chain connects TRBV20-1 to TRBJ1-2, with D possibly TRBD1 on 5 matching bases. This CDR3 is 13 amino acids long. Trimming cost V 1 base and J 6 bases, with 12 bases left between them. Germline V gives CDR1 DFQATT, CDR2 SNEGSKA (reference sequence). CDR3 sequence reads: CSARVQGPDGYTF. CDR3 coding DNA: TGCAGTGCTAGAGTTCAGGGCCCCGATGGCTACACCTTC.

This rearrangement joins TRBV12-3 or TRBV12-4 to TRBJ1-1; D call uncertain. This CDR3 spans 14 amino acids. The V and J ends lost 2 bases and 1 base respectively, with 8 bases between them. DNA for the CDR3: TGTGCCAGCAGTTTAAGGTCCGCGAACACTGAAGCTTTCTTT. Translating it yields CASSLRSANTEAFF.

The chain couples TRBV12-3 or TRBV12-4 to TRBJ1-5; D call uncertain. The CDR3 loop spans 15 amino acids. The ends were cut back, 1 base at V and 7 bases at J, with 14 bases in the middle. The CDR3 protein is CASSLGGASRQPQHF. Here the CDR3 DNA reads TGTGCCAGCAGTTTAGGAGGAGCTAGCAGGCAGCCCCAGCATTTT.